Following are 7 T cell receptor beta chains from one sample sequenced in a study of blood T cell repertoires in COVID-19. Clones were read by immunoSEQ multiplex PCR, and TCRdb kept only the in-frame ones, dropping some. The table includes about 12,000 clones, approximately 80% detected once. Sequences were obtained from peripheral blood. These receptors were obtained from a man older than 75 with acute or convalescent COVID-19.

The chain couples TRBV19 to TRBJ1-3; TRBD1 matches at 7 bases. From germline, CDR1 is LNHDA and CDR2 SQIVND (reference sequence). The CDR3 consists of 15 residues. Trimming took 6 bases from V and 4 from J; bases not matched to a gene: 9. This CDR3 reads CASSTAGTVGNTIYF. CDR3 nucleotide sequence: TGTGCCAGTAGCACGGCCGGGACAGTAGGAAACACCATATATTTT. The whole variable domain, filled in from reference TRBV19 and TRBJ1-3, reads DGGITQSPKYLFRKEGQNVTLSCEQNLNHDAMYWYRQDPGQGLRLIYYSQIVNDFQKGDIAEGYSVSREKKESFPLTVTSAQKNPTAFYLCASSTAGTVGNTIYFGEGSWLTVV.

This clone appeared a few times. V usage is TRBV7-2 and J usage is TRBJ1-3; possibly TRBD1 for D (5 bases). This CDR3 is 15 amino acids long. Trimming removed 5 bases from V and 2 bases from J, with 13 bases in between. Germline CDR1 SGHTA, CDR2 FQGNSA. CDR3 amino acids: CASSGIGGTGNTIYF. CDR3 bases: TGTGCCAGCAGCGGGATTGGGGGGACTGGAAACACCATATATTTT.

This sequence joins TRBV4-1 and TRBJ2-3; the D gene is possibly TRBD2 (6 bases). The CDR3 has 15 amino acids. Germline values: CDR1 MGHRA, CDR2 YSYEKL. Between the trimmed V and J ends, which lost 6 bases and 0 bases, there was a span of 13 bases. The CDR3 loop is CASSPGLASTDTQYF. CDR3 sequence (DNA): TGCGCCAGCAGTCCGGGACTCGCTAGCACAGATACGCAGTATTTT.

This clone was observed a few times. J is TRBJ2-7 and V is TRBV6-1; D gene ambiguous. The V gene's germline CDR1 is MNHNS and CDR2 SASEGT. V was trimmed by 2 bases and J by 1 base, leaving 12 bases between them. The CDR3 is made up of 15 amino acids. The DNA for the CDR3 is TGTGCCAGCAGTGAATTTTCTGTCCTATCCTACGAGCAGTACTTC. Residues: CASSEFSVLSYEQYF.

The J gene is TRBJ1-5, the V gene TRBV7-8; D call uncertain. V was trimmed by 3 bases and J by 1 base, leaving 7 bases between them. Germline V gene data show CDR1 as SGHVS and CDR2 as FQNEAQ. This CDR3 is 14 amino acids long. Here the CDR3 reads CASSLRESNQPQHF. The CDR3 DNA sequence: TGTGCCAGCAGCTTGCGGGAGAGCAATCAGCCCCAGCATTTT.

The CDR3 sequence: CASSSSGTQYF. The DNA for the CDR3 is TGTGCCAGCAGTTCCTCCGGGACGCAGTATTTT. The rearrangement uses TRBV12-3 or TRBV12-4 and TRBJ2-3; no clear D. The length of the CDR3 is 11 residues. The ends were cut back, 4 bases at V and 9 bases at J, with 8 bases in the middle.

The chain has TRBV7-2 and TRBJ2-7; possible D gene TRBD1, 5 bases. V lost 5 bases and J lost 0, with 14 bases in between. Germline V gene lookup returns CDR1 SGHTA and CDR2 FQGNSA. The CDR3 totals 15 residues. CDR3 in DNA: TGTGCCAGCAGCCCGACAGCAAGTTACTCCTACGAGCAGTACTTC. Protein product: CASSPTASYSYEQYF.